This T cell receptor beta chain was captured in a study of T-cell reconstitution after alpha-beta-depleted transplantation in children (dated by TCRdb to about 2016). General notes on the study: The study quantitatively tracked T-cell immune reconstitution after TCRalphabeta/CD19-depleted allogeneic hematopoietic cell transplantation in children using TCR repertoire profiling.

This clonotype was picked up a small number of times. The antigen it binds to is not known. No base quality values were provided; no much bigger clone lies one nucleotide off. Points the paper makes about the study in general: About two months after transplant, the apparently early recovery of alphabetaT-cell counts reportedly depended on just several hundred clones that had expanded rapidly and came from non-depleted graft cells. The frequencies of hyperexpanded clones fell over the following months, and after one year, T-cell counts and TCRbeta diversity were mostly attributed to newly produced T cells. In some patients, the high TCRbeta diversity seen at day 60 was put down to recipient T cells and intrathymic progenitors that had survived conditioning.

Reading the label with the study, this specimen's treatment or condition is: allogeneic hematopoietic cell transplantation with graft depleted of TCRalphabeta T cells and CD19 B cells. The transplant recipients were children given TCRalphabeta/CD19-depleted allogeneic hematopoietic cell grafts. Libraries were prepared through PCR. The reads were generated on an Illumina HiSeq 2500. TCR libraries were prepared with molecular barcoding, using unique molecular identifiers to normalize TCRbeta repertoire quantification. Starting from the raw public reads, TCRdb applied fastp trimming at Q25, assembled clones with MiXCR and retained in-frame beta chains. Every entry covers one CDR3 protein and lists the most common genes and DNA from its rows. This sample holds about 1,000,000 distinct CDR3 sequences; roughly 29% were observed only once. Under 30% of the sample lies in the top ten. The source was PBMCs, mostly from graft donor cells, collected 360 days after TCRalphabeta/CD19-depleted stem cell transplant. This TCR was sampled from a boy in the first two years of life who had a stem cell transplant for SCID, so the T cells may come from the graft donor.

The DNA sequence is as follows: TGCGCCAGCAGGGAGGACCTAAGCAATCAGCCCCAGCATTTT. Protein translation: CASREDLSNQPQHF. The sequence joins TRBV5-1 to TRBJ1-5; no D gene call is confident. From its cysteine to its phenylalanine, the CDR3 spans 14 amino acids. Only the CDR3 DNA is retained, 42 bases long and in frame from the first base. According to the germline V gene, CDR1 reads SGHRS and CDR2 reads YFSETQ. V loses 5 bases, J loses 1 base, and the germline ends lie 10 bases apart.